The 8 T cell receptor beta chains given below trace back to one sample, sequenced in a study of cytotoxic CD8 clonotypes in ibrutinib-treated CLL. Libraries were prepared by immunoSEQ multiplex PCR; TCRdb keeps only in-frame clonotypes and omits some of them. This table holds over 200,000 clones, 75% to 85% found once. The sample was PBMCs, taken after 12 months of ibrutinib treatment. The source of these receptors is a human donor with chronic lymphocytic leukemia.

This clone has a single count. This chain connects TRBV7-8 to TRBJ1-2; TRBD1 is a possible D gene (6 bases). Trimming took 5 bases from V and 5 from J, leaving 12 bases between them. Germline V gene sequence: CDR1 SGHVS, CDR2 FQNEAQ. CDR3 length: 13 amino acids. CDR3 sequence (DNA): TGTGCCAGCAGCGTCAGGACAGAATATGGCTACACCTTC. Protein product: CASSVRTEYGYTF.

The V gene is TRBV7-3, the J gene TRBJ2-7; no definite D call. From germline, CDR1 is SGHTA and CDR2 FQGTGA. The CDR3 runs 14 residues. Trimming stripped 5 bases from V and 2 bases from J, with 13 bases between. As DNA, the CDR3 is TGTGCCAGCAGCCCCACGGGCCTCACCTACGAGCAGTACTTC. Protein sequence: CASSPTGLTYEQYF.

DNA of the CDR3: TGTGCCAGCTCACCAACAGGGTCGTCCACTGAAGCTTTCTTT. Protein: CASSPTGSSTEAFF. This rearrangement joins TRBV18 to TRBJ1-1, with D possibly being TRBD1 (6 bases). The V gene's germline CDR1 is KGHSH and CDR2 LQKENI. This CDR3 contains 14 residues. The V end lost 2 bases, the J end lost 4 bases, and 11 bases lay between the germline ends.

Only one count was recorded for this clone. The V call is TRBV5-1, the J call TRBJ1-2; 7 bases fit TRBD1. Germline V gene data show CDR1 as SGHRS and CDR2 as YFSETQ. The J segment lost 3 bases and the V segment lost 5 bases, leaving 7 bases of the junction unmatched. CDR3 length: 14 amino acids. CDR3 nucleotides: TGCGCCAGCAGACCCCGACAGGGAGACTATGGCTACACCTTC. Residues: CASRPRQGDYGYTF.

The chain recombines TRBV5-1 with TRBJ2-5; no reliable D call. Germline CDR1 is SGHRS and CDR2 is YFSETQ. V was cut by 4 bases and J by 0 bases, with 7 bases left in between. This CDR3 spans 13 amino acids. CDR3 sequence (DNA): TGCGCCAGCAGCGTGTCCCACCAAGAGACCCAGTACTTC. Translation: CASSVSHQETQYF.

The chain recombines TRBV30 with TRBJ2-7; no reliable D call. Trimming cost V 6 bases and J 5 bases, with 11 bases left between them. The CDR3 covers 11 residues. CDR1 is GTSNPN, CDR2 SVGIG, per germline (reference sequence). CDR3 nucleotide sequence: TGTGCCTGTTCCCCCGCAGACGAGCAGTACTTC. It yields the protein CACSPADEQYF.

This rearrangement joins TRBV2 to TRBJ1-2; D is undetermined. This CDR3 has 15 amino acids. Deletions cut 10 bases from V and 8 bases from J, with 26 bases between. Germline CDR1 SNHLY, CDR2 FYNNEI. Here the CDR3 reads CATKPPGDRVGGYTF. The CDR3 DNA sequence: TGTGCCACAAAACCCCCCGGGGATAGGGTAGGGGGCTACACCTTC.

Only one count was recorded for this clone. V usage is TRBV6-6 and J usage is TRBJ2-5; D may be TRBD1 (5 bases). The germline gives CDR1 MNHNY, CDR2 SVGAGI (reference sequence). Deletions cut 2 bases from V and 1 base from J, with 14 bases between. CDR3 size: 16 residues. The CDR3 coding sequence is TGTGCCAGCAGTTACCCACAGGATGGCAGCCAAGAGACCCAGTACTTC. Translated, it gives CASSYPQDGSQETQYF.